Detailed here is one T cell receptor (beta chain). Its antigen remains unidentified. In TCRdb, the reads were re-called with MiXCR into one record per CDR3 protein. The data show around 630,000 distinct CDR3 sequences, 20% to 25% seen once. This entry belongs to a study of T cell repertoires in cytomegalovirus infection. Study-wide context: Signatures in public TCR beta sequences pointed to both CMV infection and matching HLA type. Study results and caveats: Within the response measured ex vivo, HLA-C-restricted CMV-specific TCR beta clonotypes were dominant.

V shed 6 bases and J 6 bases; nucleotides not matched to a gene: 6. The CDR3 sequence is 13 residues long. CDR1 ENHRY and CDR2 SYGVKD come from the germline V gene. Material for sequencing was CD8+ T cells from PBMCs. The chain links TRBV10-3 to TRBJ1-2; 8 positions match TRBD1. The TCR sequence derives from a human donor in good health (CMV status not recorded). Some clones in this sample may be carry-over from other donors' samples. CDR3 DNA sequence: TGTGCCATCAGAACCGGGACAGGACATGGCTACACCTTC. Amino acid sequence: CAIRTGTGHGYTF.